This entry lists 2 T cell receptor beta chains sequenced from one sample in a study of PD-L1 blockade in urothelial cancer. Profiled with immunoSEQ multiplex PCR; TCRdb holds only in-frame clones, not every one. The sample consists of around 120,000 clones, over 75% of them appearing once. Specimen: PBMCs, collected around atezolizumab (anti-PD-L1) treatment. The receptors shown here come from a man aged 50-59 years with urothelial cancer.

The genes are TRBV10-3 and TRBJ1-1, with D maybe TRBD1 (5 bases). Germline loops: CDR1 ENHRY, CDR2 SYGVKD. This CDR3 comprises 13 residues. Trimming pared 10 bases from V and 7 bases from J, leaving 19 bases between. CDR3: CATRTDSGNEAFF. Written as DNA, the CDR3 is TGTGCCACCAGAACCGACAGTGGAAATGAAGCTTTCTTT.

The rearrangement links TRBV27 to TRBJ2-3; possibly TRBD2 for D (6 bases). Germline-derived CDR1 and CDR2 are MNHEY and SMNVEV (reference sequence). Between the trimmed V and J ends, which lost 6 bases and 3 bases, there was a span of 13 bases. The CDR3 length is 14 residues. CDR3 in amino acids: CASSLGLATDTQYF. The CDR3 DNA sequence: TGTGCCAGCAGCCTCGGTCTAGCGACAGATACGCAGTATTTT.